This T cell receptor (beta chain) was recovered during a study of Graves' ophthalmopathy and Graves' hyperthyroidism. Study-wide findings and caveats: Ophthalmopathy progression was predicted with about 67% sensitivity and roughly 79% specificity.

Beta-chain TCR CDR3 regions were amplified from RNA transcripts. Following a first-round RT-PCR that used HTBI primers, a second-round multiplex PCR was carried out. One entry per CDR3 protein, called by TCRdb with MiXCR from the multiplex PCR reads. This table has some 390,000 distinct CDR3 sequences, around 16% appearing once. This clonotype was observed many times. Antigen: not known. The source of this sequence is a woman between 18 and 29 years old with Graves' ophthalmopathy. The sequenced sample was peripheral blood.

CDR3 loop: CSVVFGRSGYEQYF. DNA of the CDR3: TGCAGCGTTGTATTTGGTAGAAGTGGCTACGAGCAGTACTTC. V gene TRBV29-1 combines with J gene TRBJ2-7; no clear D gene. Looked up from germline, CDR1 is SQVTM and CDR2 is ANQGSEA. Trimming removed 4 bases at V and 3 bases at J, with 16 bases between. This CDR3 is 14 amino acids long.